This T cell receptor (beta chain) was obtained from a study of shared clonotypes between healthy human individuals. Germline loops: CDR1 SGDLS, CDR2 YYNGEE. This CDR3 is built from 15 residues. J lost 3 bases, V lost 0 bases, and 5 bases had no gene match. Scientists sequenced DNA from unsorted PBMC on ten immunoSEQ deep assay plates. Here immunoSEQ multiplex PCR was the method, and the copy in TCRdb shows in-frame clones only, minus some. This table holds about 490,000 clones, around 80% found once. Sequenced input: PBMCs. The TCR was taken from a middle-aged woman in good health. Some clones in this sample may be carry-over from other donors' samples. The chain links TRBV9 to TRBJ2-7, with TRBD1 identical over 8 bases. CDR3 protein: CASSVGTGQGYEQYF. The CDR3, as DNA: TGTGCCAGCAGCGTAGGAACAGGACAGGGCTACGAGCAGTACTTC.